These 6 T cell receptor beta chains originate from one sample sequenced in a study of cytomegalovirus exposure and HLA in healthy donors. The PCR made use of 60 Vbeta and 13 Jbeta primers. Using immunoSEQ multiplex PCR, the repertoire was profiled, and TCRdb retains in-frame clones only, with some absent. The data contain 120,000 to 150,000 clones, 75% to 80% of them seen just once; the ten biggest clones take up 3.5% to 4%. Sequencing used PBMCs. The source is a man between 18 and 29 years old in good health and CMV-seronegative.

The chain is built from TRBV2 and TRBJ2-3; the match to TRBD1 covers 9 bases. With 6 bases clipped from V and 4 bases from J, the junction kept 8 bases outside the gene matches. Per the germline V gene, CDR1 is SNHLY and CDR2 is FYNNEI. The CDR3 is made up of 15 amino acids. This CDR3 is CASSQGTGISDTQYF. The DNA of the CDR3 is TGTGCCAGCAGCCAAGGGACAGGGATTTCAGATACGCAGTATTTT.

This clone is a singleton in its sample. The CDR3 nucleotides are TGTGCCAGTAGTCGTCCCGGGACAGGGGGCAATCAGCCCCAGCATTTT. Its translation: CASSRPGTGGNQPQHF. The rearrangement joins TRBV19 to TRBJ1-5; 10 positions agree with TRBD1. This CDR3 spans 16 amino acids. The V gene's germline CDR1 is LNHDA and CDR2 SQIVND (reference sequence). With V trimmed by 5 bases and J by 2 bases, 6 bases remained unmatched. Complete variable domain (other parts from reference TRBV19 and TRBJ1-5): DGGITQSPKYLFRKEGQNVTLSCEQNLNHDAMYWYRQDPGQGLRLIYYSQIVNDFQKGDIAEGYSVSREKKESFPLTVTSAQKNPTAFYLCASSRPGTGGNQPQHFGDGTRLSIL.

The rearrangement joins TRBV4-1 to TRBJ2-1; 7 nucleotides align to TRBD1. J was trimmed by 2 bases and V by 0 bases; bases with no gene match: 7. The CDR3 is 17 residues long. The germline V gene has CDR1 MGHRA and CDR2 YSYEKL. The CDR3: CASSQDLETGTYNEQFF. The CDR3 nucleotides are TGCGCCAGCAGCCAAGATCTTGAGACAGGGACCTACAATGAGCAGTTCTTC.

J is TRBJ2-7 and V is TRBV28; TRBD1 aligns across 8 bases. The V gene's germline CDR1 is MDHEN and CDR2 SYDVKM. Germline trimming cut 2 bases from V and 0 bases from J; bases unmatched to any gene: 3. CDR3 size: 15 residues. The CDR3 here is CASSLGQGNSYEQYF. Here the CDR3 DNA reads TGTGCCAGCAGTTTAGGACAGGGTAACTCCTACGAGCAGTACTTC.

This clone was recorded a few times. The genes are TRBV7-2 and TRBJ2-1, with 9 nucleotides matching TRBD2. The ends lost 5 bases at V and 3 bases at J; junction bases unmatched: 8. Germline V gene lookup returns CDR1 SGHTA and CDR2 FQGNSA. This CDR3 comprises 16 residues. CDR3 coding DNA: TGTGCCAGCAGCCCGAGGCTAGCGGGAAACTACAATGAGCAGTTCTTC. As protein: CASSPRLAGNYNEQFF.

This chain uses TRBV7-2 with TRBJ1-3; D may be TRBD1 (6 bases). Germline lookup yields CDR1 SGHTA and CDR2 FQGNSA. This CDR3 spans 14 amino acids. Trimming cost V 5 bases and J 8 bases, with 16 bases left between them. The DNA for the CDR3 is TGTGCCAGCAGCGAGGTCGAGGGGGGGGACACCATATATTTT. The encoded protein is CASSEVEGGDTIYF.